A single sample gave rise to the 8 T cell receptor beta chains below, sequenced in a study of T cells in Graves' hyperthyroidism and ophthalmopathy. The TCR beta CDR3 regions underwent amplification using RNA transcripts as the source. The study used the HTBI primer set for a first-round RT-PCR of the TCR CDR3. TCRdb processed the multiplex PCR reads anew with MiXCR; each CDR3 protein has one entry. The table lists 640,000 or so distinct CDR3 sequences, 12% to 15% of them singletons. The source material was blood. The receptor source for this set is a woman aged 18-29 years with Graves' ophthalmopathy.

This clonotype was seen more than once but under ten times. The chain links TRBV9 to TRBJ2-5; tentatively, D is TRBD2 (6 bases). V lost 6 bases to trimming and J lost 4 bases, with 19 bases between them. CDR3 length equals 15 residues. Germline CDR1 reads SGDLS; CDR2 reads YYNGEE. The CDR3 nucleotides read TGTGCCAGCACCCTAGGGTGGGGAGGAGGAGAGACCCAGTACTTC. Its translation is CASTLGWGGGETQYF.

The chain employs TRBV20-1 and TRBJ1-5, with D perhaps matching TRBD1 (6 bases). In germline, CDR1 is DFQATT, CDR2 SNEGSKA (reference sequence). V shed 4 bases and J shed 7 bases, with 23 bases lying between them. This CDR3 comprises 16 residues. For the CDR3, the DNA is TGCAGTGCTAAAATAGATGGGACACGGGGAGGGCAGCCCCAGCATTTT. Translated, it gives CSAKIDGTRGGQPQHF.

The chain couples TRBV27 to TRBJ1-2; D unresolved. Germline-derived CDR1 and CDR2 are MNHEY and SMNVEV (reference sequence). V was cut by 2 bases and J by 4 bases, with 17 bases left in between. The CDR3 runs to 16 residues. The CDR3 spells CASSLSPASVAYGYTF. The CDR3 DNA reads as TGTGCCAGCAGTTTAAGTCCCGCCAGCGTCGCCTATGGCTACACCTTC.

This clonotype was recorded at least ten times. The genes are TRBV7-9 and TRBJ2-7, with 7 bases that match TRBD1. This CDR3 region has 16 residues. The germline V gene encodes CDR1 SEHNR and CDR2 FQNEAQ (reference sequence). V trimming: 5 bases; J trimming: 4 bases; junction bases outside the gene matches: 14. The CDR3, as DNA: TGTGCCAGCAGCACACGACAGGGACCCCGAGAATACGAGCAGTACTTC. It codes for CASSTRQGPREYEQYF. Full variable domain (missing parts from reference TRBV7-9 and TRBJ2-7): DTGVSQNPRHKITKRGQNVTFRCDPISEHNRLYWYRQTLGQGPEFLTYFQNEAQLEKSRLLSDRFSAERPKGSFSTLEIQRTEQGDSAMYLCASSTRQGPREYEQYFGPGTRLTVT.

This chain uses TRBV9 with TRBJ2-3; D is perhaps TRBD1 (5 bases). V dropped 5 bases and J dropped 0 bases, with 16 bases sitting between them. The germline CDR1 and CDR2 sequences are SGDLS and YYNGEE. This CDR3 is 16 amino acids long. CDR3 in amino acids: CASSSDSYSSTDTQYF. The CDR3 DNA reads TGTGCCAGCAGTTCTGACAGCTACTCTAGCACAGATACGCAGTATTTT.

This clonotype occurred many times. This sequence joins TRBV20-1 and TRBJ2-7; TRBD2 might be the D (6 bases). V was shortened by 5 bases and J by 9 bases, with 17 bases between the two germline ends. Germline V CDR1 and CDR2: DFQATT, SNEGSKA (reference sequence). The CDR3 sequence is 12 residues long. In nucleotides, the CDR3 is TGCAGTGCTTGGGTCTCGGGGGACGGGCAGTACTTC. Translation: CSAWVSGDGQYF.

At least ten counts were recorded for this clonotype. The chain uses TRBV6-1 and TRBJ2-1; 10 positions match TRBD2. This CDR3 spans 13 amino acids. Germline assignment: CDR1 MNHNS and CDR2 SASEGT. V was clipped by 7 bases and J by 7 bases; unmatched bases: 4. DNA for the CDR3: TGTGCCAGCAAGAGCGGGGGGGGGAATGAGCAGTTCTTC. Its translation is CASKSGGGNEQFF.

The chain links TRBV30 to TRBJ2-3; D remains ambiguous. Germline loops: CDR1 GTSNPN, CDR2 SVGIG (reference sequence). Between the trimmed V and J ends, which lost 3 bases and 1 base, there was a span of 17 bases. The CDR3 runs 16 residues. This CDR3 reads CAWSGRIYKRTDTQYF. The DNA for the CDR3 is TGTGCCTGGAGCGGACGGATTTACAAGCGCACAGATACGCAGTATTTT.